The 19 T cell receptor beta chains in this list originate from one sample, sequenced in a study of blood T cell repertoires in COVID-19. Profiled with immunoSEQ multiplex PCR; TCRdb holds only in-frame clones, not every one. Of approximately 170,000 clones in the sample, roughly nine tenths are singletons; the top ten hold about a quarter. The sequenced sample consisted of peripheral blood. These receptors were collected from a man aged 55 to 70 with acute or convalescent COVID-19.

The chain links TRBV14 to TRBJ2-1; D is perhaps TRBD1 (6 bases). The CDR3 covers 12 residues. Germline CDR1 SGHDN, CDR2 FVKESK. Trimming left V 4 bases short and J 9 bases short, with 10 bases between. DNA for the CDR3: TGTGCCAGCAGCCTCGGACAGTTTGAGCAGTTCTTC. It codes for CASSLGQFEQFF. The variable domain in full, with the rest retrieved from reference TRBV14 and TRBJ2-1, is EAGVTQFPSHSVIEKGQTVTLRCDPISGHDNLYWYRRVMGKEIKFLLHFVKESKQDESGMPNNRFLAERTGGTYSTLKVQPAELEDSGVYFCASSLGQFEQFFGPGTRLTVL.

V is TRBV18 and J is TRBJ1-2; 9 nucleotides align to TRBD1. From germline, CDR1 is KGHSH and CDR2 LQKENI. J was trimmed by 3 bases and V by 4 bases; bases with no gene match: 6. The length of the CDR3 is 15 residues. In DNA, the CDR3 is TGTGCCAGCTCACGGGGGACAGGGAGAGACTATGGCTACACCTTC. Translated: CASSRGTGRDYGYTF.

This chain connects TRBV19 to TRBJ2-6; weak D call: TRBD1 (6 bases). Germline lookup yields CDR1 LNHDA and CDR2 SQIVND (reference sequence). V lost 3 bases and J lost 2, with 8 bases in between. This CDR3 has 15 residues. The DNA for the CDR3 is TGTGCCAGTAGTATCCCAGGGGCTGGGGCCAACGTCCTGACTTTC. It codes for CASSIPGAGANVLTF.

The chain uses TRBV29-1 and TRBJ2-5; D ambiguous. Germline values: CDR1 SQVTM, CDR2 ANQGSEA. Trimming stripped 7 bases from V and 4 bases from J, with 7 bases between. This CDR3 contains 10 residues. CDR3 in DNA: TGCAGCGCGGCCCTAGAGACCCAGTACTTC. This sequence encodes CSAALETQYF.

In its sample, this clone was seen a few times. J is TRBJ1-1 and V is TRBV11-2; D perhaps matches TRBD1 (5 bases). The V gene's germline CDR1 is SGHAT and CDR2 FQNNGV. This CDR3 is 17 amino acids long. The V gene lost 2 bases and the J gene lost 1 base, with 17 bases spanning the gap. The CDR3 nucleotides are TGTGCCAGCAGCTTATCCGGAGGGGCGGGAAAGAACACTGAAGCTTTCTTT. Protein product: CASSLSGGAGKNTEAFF.

V is TRBV12-3 or TRBV12-4 and J is TRBJ2-5; D uncertain. V was trimmed by 3 bases and J by 1 base, leaving 6 bases between them. The CDR3 runs to 13 residues. DNA for the CDR3: TGTGCCAGCAGTTTGGGCCGCCAAGAGACCCAGTACTTC. Protein: CASSLGRQETQYF.

The chain carries TRBV27 and TRBJ2-7; perhaps TRBD1 as D (6 bases). V lost 9 bases to trimming and J lost 6 bases, with 21 bases between them. CDR1 is MNHEY, CDR2 SMNVEV, per germline (reference sequence). The CDR3 length is 14 residues. The chain's CDR3 is CARGPTTGGGEQYF. Written as DNA, the CDR3 is TGTGCCAGGGGCCCGACGACAGGTGGCGGCGAGCAGTACTTC.

The chain couples TRBV10-3 to TRBJ1-2, with 7 bases aligning to TRBD1. Germline CDR1 ENHRY, CDR2 SYGVKD. Trimming took 3 bases from V and 8 from J; bases not matched to a gene: 9. The CDR3 length is 14 residues. The CDR3, as DNA: TGTGCCATCAGTGACCCGACAGGGCATAGCGGCTACACCTTC. Translating it yields CAISDPTGHSGYTF.

This chain links TRBV30 with TRBJ1-5; TRBD1 might be the D (6 bases). The CDR3 is 15 amino acids. CDR1 GTSNPN and CDR2 SVGIG come from the germline V gene (reference sequence). Trimming pared 0 bases from V and 6 bases from J, leaving 15 bases between. CDR3 residues: CAWSVGGAGAQPQHF. As DNA, the CDR3 is TGTGCCTGGAGTGTAGGGGGGGCAGGGGCTCAGCCCCAGCATTTT.

This clone has a single count. The gene calls are TRBV7-9 and TRBJ1-3; D is undetermined. The CDR3 totals 15 residues. Trimming shortened V by 1 base and J by 4 bases, and 11 bases separated the two germline ends. CDR1 and CDR2 (germline): SEHNR, FQNEAQ (reference sequence). Here the CDR3 reads CASSLEAARGNTIYF. The CDR3 nucleotides are TGTGCCAGCAGCTTAGAGGCAGCTAGAGGAAACACCATATATTTT.

On this clone: The junction departs from germline at one end; a sequencing error may be responsible. CDR3 DNA sequence: TGTGCCAGTAGCCAAGGACTAACAGGAATACATGACAAACTGTTTTTT. It translates to CASSQGLTGIHDKLFF. This chain links TRBV19 with TRBJ1-4; maybe TRBD1 (5 bases). The CDR3 has 16 residues. The germline gives CDR1 LNHDA, CDR2 SQIVND (reference sequence).

The J gene is TRBJ1-2, the V gene TRBV19, with 12 bases identical to TRBD1. V shed 6 bases, J shed 4 bases, and the junction held 9 bases outside the gene matches. This CDR3 spans 16 amino acids. Germline CDR1 LNHDA, CDR2 SQIVND (reference sequence). The CDR3 sequence is CASSSTGTGGFYGYTF. The CDR3 DNA is TGTGCCAGTAGCTCCACCGGGACAGGGGGCTTCTATGGCTACACCTTC.

This sequence joins TRBV12-3 or TRBV12-4 and TRBJ1-4, with TRBD1 identical over 8 bases. After removal of 5 bases from V and 13 bases from J, the junction contained 6 bases not matched to a gene. The CDR3 totals 12 residues. The CDR3 loop is CASSGQGSGLFF. The CDR3 DNA reads as TGTGCCAGCAGTGGACAGGGTAGCGGACTGTTTTTT.

The chain joins TRBV10-3 to TRBJ2-1, with D possibly being TRBD2 (6 bases). This CDR3 has 14 residues. The germline V gene has CDR1 ENHRY and CDR2 SYGVKD. V was trimmed by 0 bases and J by 4 bases, leaving 7 bases between them. The CDR3 DNA sequence: TGTGCCATCAGTGAGTCTAGCGGTTACAATGAGCAGTTCTTC. Translated: CAISESSGYNEQFF.

The chain recombines TRBV5-6 with TRBJ2-6; D perhaps matches TRBD2 (5 bases). V was shortened by 4 bases and J by 4 bases, with 12 bases between the two germline ends. CDR1 is SGHDT and CDR2 is YYEEEE in the germline V gene. The CDR3 covers 15 residues. This CDR3 is CASSLRAPGANVLTF. The CDR3, as DNA: TGTGCCAGCAGCCTGAGGGCTCCCGGGGCCAACGTCCTGACTTTC.

The V call is TRBV19, the J call TRBJ2-3, with D tentatively TRBD2 (6 bases). V lost 10 bases, J lost 0 bases, and 17 bases lay in between. The CDR3 has 15 amino acids. The germline V gene has CDR1 LNHDA and CDR2 SQIVND (reference sequence). The CDR3 here is CATQRRAASTDTQYF. DNA for the CDR3: TGTGCCACTCAGAGGAGGGCTGCTAGCACAGATACGCAGTATTTT.

With regard to this clone: Other DNA sequences from this sample encode an identical CDR3 as well. This chain joins TRBV5-1 and TRBJ1-2; D is perhaps TRBD1 (5 bases). Trimming took 1 base from V and 7 from J, leaving 11 bases between them. CDR1 SGHRS and CDR2 YFSETQ come from the germline V gene. CDR3 size: 13 residues. CDR3 sequence (DNA): TGCGCCAGCAGCTTGAGGCAGGGTGGTGGCTACACCTTC. Protein product: CASSLRQGGGYTF.

The chain carries TRBV5-4 and TRBJ2-7; 7 bases line up with TRBD2. Germline CDR1 is SGHNT and CDR2 is YYREEE (reference sequence). The CDR3 extends over 12 amino acids. J lost 6 bases, V lost 0 bases, and 0 bases had no gene match. In DNA form, the CDR3 reads TGTGCCAGCAGCTTGGCGGGGGGCGAGCAGTACTTC. This translates into CASSLAGGEQYF.

The rearrangement joins TRBV5-1 to TRBJ2-1; D might be TRBD2 (5 bases). The germline V gene has CDR1 SGHRS and CDR2 YFSETQ. The CDR3 spans 14 residues. The ends were cut back, 5 bases at V and 3 bases at J, with 12 bases in the middle. In nucleotides, the CDR3 is TGCGCCAGCAGAAATAACGGACTCTACAATGAGCAGTTCTTC. This codes for CASRNNGLYNEQFF. Looking up the rest from reference TRBV5-1 and TRBJ2-1 gives the full variable domain: KAGVTQTPRYLIKTRGQQVTLSCSPISGHRSVSWYQQTPGQGLQFLFEYFSETQRNKGNFPGRFSGRQFSNSRSEMNVSTLELGDSALYLCASRNNGLYNEQFFGPGTRLTVL.